The 26 T cell receptor beta chains below were found in one sample sequenced in a study of PD-1 blockade in classical Hodgkin lymphoma. Every single patient, without exception, relapsed after autologous stem cell transplantation, and brentuximab vedotin exposure varied. Profiling relied on immunoSEQ multiplex PCR, and the TCRdb table lists in-frame clones only, not all of them. Of about 46,000 clones listed, over 70% are singletons. The sample was peripheral blood mononuclear cells (PBMCs), taken at baseline. These receptors were collected from a human donor with classical Hodgkin lymphoma.

The chain is built from TRBV6-5 and TRBJ1-1; D is unclear. The germline V and J ends were trimmed by 6 bases and 0 bases, with 14 bases remaining between them. Germline V gene sequence: CDR1 MNHEY, CDR2 SVGAGI. The CDR3 length is 15 residues. CDR3 bases: TGTGCCAGCAGGGCGGCCTTTAGGATGAACACTGAAGCTTTCTTT. Its translation: CASRAAFRMNTEAFF.

The V gene is TRBV29-1, the J gene TRBJ2-1; D remains unclear. The germline V gene encodes CDR1 SQVTM and CDR2 ANQGSEA. V lost 4 bases, J lost 4 bases, and 11 bases lay in between. The CDR3 is 13 amino acids. CDR3 sequence reads: CSVGSPSYNEQFF. In nucleotides, the CDR3 is TGCAGCGTTGGTTCTCCCTCATACAATGAGCAGTTCTTC.

The gene calls are TRBV28 and TRBJ1-1; D gene unclear. The CDR3 spans 12 residues. The germline gives CDR1 MDHEN, CDR2 SYDVKM. The ends were cut back, 1 base at V and 7 bases at J, with 7 bases in the middle. For the CDR3, the DNA is TGTGCCAGCAGTTTATCCCTTGGTGAAGCTTTCTTT. Its translation: CASSLSLGEAFF.

This clone was recorded only once. The chain recombines TRBV4-2 with TRBJ1-1, with D hard to call. The CDR3 length is 15 residues. Trimming removed 1 base from V and 1 base from J, with 10 bases in between. From germline, CDR1 is LGHNA and CDR2 YNFKEQ. CDR3 in amino acids: CASSQASSANTEAFF. The CDR3 DNA sequence: TGTGCCAGCAGCCAAGCCTCCTCCGCGAACACTGAAGCTTTCTTT.

Of note for this clone: This CDR3 is also generated by other DNA sequences in the sample. The gene calls are TRBV9 and TRBJ2-1, with 8 bases aligning to TRBD2. CDR3 size: 15 residues. V lost 0 bases, J lost 4 bases, and 3 bases stayed unmatched. CDR1 and CDR2 (germline): SGDLS, YYNGEE. The CDR3 DNA follows: TGTGCCAGCAGCGTAGACGGGAGGGCTTACAATGAGCAGTTCTTC. This encodes CASSVDGRAYNEQFF.

This clone appeared once. The chain links TRBV1 to TRBJ1-3; the table's D call, TRBD1, was not checked against the DNA. TRBV1 is a pseudogene locus. The CDR3 covers 18 residues. This chain's CDR3 is CTSSQGWSADNSGNTIYF. The DNA for the CDR3 is TGCACCAGCAGCCAAGGTTGGTCAGCTGACAACTCTGGAAACACCATATATTTT.

This chain uses TRBV15 with TRBJ1-1; 8 nucleotides line up with TRBD1. The CDR3 runs 17 residues. The V and J ends lost 1 base and 7 bases, in that order; junction bases with no gene match: 14. The V gene's germline CDR1 is LNHNV and CDR2 YYDKDF (reference sequence). The CDR3 DNA reads TGTGCCACCAGCAGAGGGGAGCGTGGGCAGGGGGCGGTTGAAGCTTTCTTT. Residues: CATSRGERGQGAVEAFF.

The CDR3 sequence is CASSQDWPGGGYEQYF. Written as DNA, the CDR3 is TGCGCCAGCAGCCAAGATTGGCCCGGGGGGGGCTACGAGCAGTACTTC. The chain carries TRBV4-1 and TRBJ2-7; 8 bases line up with TRBD2. Germline V gives CDR1 MGHRA, CDR2 YSYEKL. Losses at the gene ends were 0 bases for V and 3 bases for J; bases not matched to a gene: 7. This CDR3 comprises 16 residues.

This clone appeared a few times. This rearrangement joins TRBV18 to TRBJ2-1; D might be TRBD1 (6 bases). The CDR3 length is 15 residues. Between the trimmed V and J ends, which lost 5 bases and 1 base, there was a span of 12 bases. Germline loops: CDR1 KGHSH, CDR2 LQKENI. CDR3 loop: CASSEGEISYNEQFF. The CDR3 bases are TGTGCCAGCTCAGAGGGGGAGATTTCCTACAATGAGCAGTTCTTC.

The V and J genes are TRBV19 and TRBJ1-5; D remains ambiguous. V lost 3 bases to trimming and J lost 1 base, with 10 bases between them. There are 15 residues in the CDR3. Germline lookup yields CDR1 LNHDA and CDR2 SQIVND (reference sequence). The CDR3, as DNA: TGTGCCAGTAGTATTTCGGGAGACAGCAATCAGCCCCAGCATTTT. Amino acids: CASSISGDSNQPQHF. Together with reference TRBV19 and TRBJ1-5, the CDR3 gives the full variable domain: DGGITQSPKYLFRKEGQNVTLSCEQNLNHDAMYWYRQDPGQGLRLIYYSQIVNDFQKGDIAEGYSVSREKKESFPLTVTSAQKNPTAFYLCASSISGDSNQPQHFGDGTRLSIL.

The gene calls are TRBV6-1 and TRBJ2-3; D unresolved. CDR3 length: 12 amino acids. Germline values: CDR1 MNHNS, CDR2 SASEGT. V gave up 1 base and J gave up 1 base, with 0 bases separating them. CDR3 sequence reads: CASSEGTDTQYF. CDR3 sequence (DNA): TGTGCCAGCAGTGAAGGCACAGATACGCAGTATTTT.

The rearrangement uses TRBV2 and TRBJ2-1, with a tentative D call TRBD2 (6 bases). V was clipped by 7 bases and J by 7 bases, with 14 bases between them. Germline lookup yields CDR1 SNHLY and CDR2 FYNNEI. The length of the CDR3 is 13 residues. The CDR3 bases are TGTGCCAGCATCGGAGGGATCGGAAATGAGCAGTTCTTC. Protein product: CASIGGIGNEQFF.

The genes are TRBV5-1 and TRBJ2-1, with D possibly matching TRBD2 (5 bases). V was trimmed by 9 bases and J by 5 bases, leaving 21 bases between them. The CDR3 extends over 15 amino acids. Germline CDR1 is SGHRS and CDR2 is YFSETQ. The CDR3 DNA follows: TGCGCCACTACAGACGGGGAAGTGGGTAACAATGAGCAGTTCTTC. Its protein is CATTDGEVGNNEQFF.

The chain joins TRBV30 to TRBJ1-2; no firm D call. Trimming shortened V by 4 bases and J by 2 bases, and 8 bases separated the two germline ends. Germline CDR1 is GTSNPN and CDR2 is SVGIG (reference sequence). CDR3 length: 12 amino acids. The CDR3, as DNA: TGTGCCTGGACAGGCGTGAACTATGGCTACACCTTC. This codes for CAWTGVNYGYTF.

The V and J genes are TRBV28 and TRBJ1-4; D is uncertain. The V gene lost 8 bases and the J gene lost 1 base, with 11 bases spanning the gap. Germline V gene sequence: CDR1 MDHEN, CDR2 SYDVKM. This CDR3 contains 14 residues. DNA for the CDR3: TGTGCCAGCGGGCTACAAGTAACTAATGAAAAACTGTTTTTT. Protein sequence: CASGLQVTNEKLFF.

The chain is built from TRBV27 and TRBJ2-2; 7 nucleotides align to TRBD2. Germline-derived CDR1 and CDR2 are MNHEY and SMNVEV (reference sequence). CDR3 length equals 18 residues. The V gene end was trimmed by 6 bases and the J gene end by 2 bases; junction bases not matched to a gene: 15. The CDR3 bases are TGTGCCAGCAGACCCTCCAGAGGAGCGGGGCTCAACACCGGGGAGCTGTTTTTT. Translation gives CASRPSRGAGLNTGELFF.

The gene calls are TRBV29-1 and TRBJ2-1; 11 bases match TRBD1. This CDR3 is built from 13 residues. The germline CDR1 and CDR2 sequences are SQVTM and ANQGSEA. The V and J ends lost 7 bases and 7 bases, in that order; junction bases with no gene match: 6. CDR3 in amino acids: CSASGDRGNEQFF. CDR3 nucleotide sequence: TGCAGCGCTAGCGGGGACAGGGGGAATGAGCAGTTCTTC.

The chain links TRBV19 to TRBJ2-2; D gene ambiguous. Looked up from germline, CDR1 is LNHDA and CDR2 is SQIVND (reference sequence). This CDR3 comprises 11 residues. V was pared by 5 bases and J by 5 bases, with 3 bases between. The CDR3 DNA follows: TGTGCCAGTAGTGTAACCGGGGAGCTGTTTTTT. Translation: CASSVTGELFF.

The sample holds a few counts of this clone. The rearrangement uses TRBV12-5 and TRBJ2-5; 10 nucleotides agree with TRBD1. This CDR3 region has 14 residues. Germline CDR1 reads LGHNT; CDR2 reads FRNRAP. Trimming took 4 bases from V and 4 from J; bases not matched to a gene: 3. In DNA form, the CDR3 reads TGTGCTAGTGGTTCGGACAGGGGGGGAGAGACCCAGTACTTC. This translates into CASGSDRGGETQYF.

This clone has more than one count but fewer than ten. The rearrangement links TRBV2 to TRBJ2-5; D not resolved. Germline CDR1 reads SNHLY; CDR2 reads FYNNEI. The CDR3 covers 14 residues. V was clipped by 7 bases and J by 7 bases, with 19 bases between them. The CDR3 sequence: CASMPFSGSGTQYF. The CDR3 DNA reads as TGTGCCAGCATGCCCTTTTCTGGGTCCGGGACCCAGTACTTC.

The chain couples TRBV14 to TRBJ2-1; 9 bases map to TRBD2. V lost 8 bases to trimming and J lost 6 bases; unmatched junction nucleotides: 8. The CDR3 is 14 amino acids. Per the germline V gene, CDR1 is SGHDN and CDR2 is FVKESK. The CDR3 coding sequence is TGTGCCAGCTCTCGCGGGGGGGCTCTCAATGAGCAGTTCTTC. Translation gives CASSRGGALNEQFF. Full variable domain (rest looked up from reference TRBV14 and TRBJ2-1): EAGVTQFPSHSVIEKGQTVTLRCDPISGHDNLYWYRRVMGKEIKFLLHFVKESKQDESGMPNNRFLAERTGGTYSTLKVQPAELEDSGVYFCASSRGGALNEQFFGPGTRLTVL.

In DNA, the CDR3 is TGTGCCAGCAGCTTATACTCCAGCGGGTCCTACGAGCAGTACTTC. Amino acids: CASSLYSSGSYEQYF. This chain uses TRBV13 with TRBJ2-7; the D gene is possibly TRBD2 (6 bases). Germline CDR1 PRHDT, CDR2 FYEKMQ (reference sequence). Trimming stripped 2 bases from V and 1 base from J, with 12 bases between. The CDR3 sequence is 15 residues long.

The rearrangement uses TRBV4-1 and TRBJ2-7, with TRBD1 matching 9 bases. CDR3 length: 17 amino acids. Germline V CDR1 and CDR2: MGHRA, YSYEKL. The V segment lost 1 base and the J segment 4 bases; nucleotides outside the gene matches: 11. The CDR3 protein is CASSQGELGTGFYEQYF. For the CDR3, the DNA is TGCGCCAGCAGCCAAGGAGAGCTGGGGACAGGGTTTTACGAGCAGTACTTC.

On this clone itself: A read error may produce the germline difference seen at one junction end. V is TRBV6-5 and J is TRBJ1-1; D perhaps matches TRBD1 (6 bases). CDR3 length: 14 residues. Germline V gene sequence: CDR1 MNHEY, CDR2 SVGAGI. CDR3 bases: TGTGCCACCAGTCCCCAGGGGCCAAACACTGAAGCTTTCTTT. It encodes CATSPQGPNTEAFF.

J is TRBJ1-5 and V is TRBV29-1, with 9 bases matching TRBD1. CDR3 length: 13 amino acids. Germline values: CDR1 SQVTM, CDR2 ANQGSEA. Trimming took 6 bases from V and 7 from J; bases not matched to a gene: 7. The DNA for the CDR3 is TGCAGCGTGACACAGGGGGCTCAACAGCCCCAGCATTTT. Translating gives CSVTQGAQQPQHF.

This clone showed up just a few times. The chain has TRBV11-2 and TRBJ2-7; the D is unclear. The CDR3 runs to 16 residues. The germline gives CDR1 SGHAT, CDR2 FQNNGV. The V end was cut by 1 base, the J end by 3 bases, with 16 bases between. Written as DNA, the CDR3 is TGTGCCAGCAGCTTAGGCAGGTACCTCCGAAGCTACGAGCAGTACTTC. Translation: CASSLGRYLRSYEQYF.